This TCR beta chain was obtained from a study of blood T cell repertoires in COVID-19. Study-wide background: The cDNA or gDNA used as material had been derived from T cells, B-cell-depleted T cells, or PBMCs.

In the source study's methods: By means of reference gene primer amplification, nucleated cell counts were estimated. Using immunoSEQ multiplex PCR, the repertoire was profiled, and TCRdb retains in-frame clones only, with some absent. Clone size and V and J calls were adopted from that table, with D and trimming inferred from the DNA. The data show 200,000 to 300,000 clones, with around nine tenths seen just once and more than 4.5% held by the top ten. This clone has just one count. The receptor was derived from a woman in her sixties with COVID-19, enrolled during active disease. The sequencing input was peripheral blood.

The chain's CDR3 is CASSPRDLPGDNEQFF. Written as DNA, the CDR3 is TGTGCCAGTAGTCCGCGGGACCTACCCGGTGACAATGAGCAGTTCTTC. The gene calls are TRBV19 and TRBJ2-1, with a weak D call TRBD2 (6 bases). Trimming took off 5 bases at V and 5 bases at J, with 19 bases between the two ends. The CDR3 loop spans 16 amino acids. Germline V gene data show CDR1 as LNHDA and CDR2 as SQIVND (reference sequence).